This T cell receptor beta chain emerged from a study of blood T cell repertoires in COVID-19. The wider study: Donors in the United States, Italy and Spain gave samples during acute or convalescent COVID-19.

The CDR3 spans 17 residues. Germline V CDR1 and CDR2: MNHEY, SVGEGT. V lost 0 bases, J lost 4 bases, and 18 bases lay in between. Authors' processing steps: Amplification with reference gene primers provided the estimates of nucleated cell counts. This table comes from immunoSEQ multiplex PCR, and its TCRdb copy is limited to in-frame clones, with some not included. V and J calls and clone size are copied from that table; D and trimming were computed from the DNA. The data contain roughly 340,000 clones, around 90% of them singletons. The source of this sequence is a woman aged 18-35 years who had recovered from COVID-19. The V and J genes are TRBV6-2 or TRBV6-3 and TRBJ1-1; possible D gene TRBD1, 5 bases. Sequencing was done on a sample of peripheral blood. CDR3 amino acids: CASSYSRQGKEGTEAFF. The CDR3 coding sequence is TGTGCCAGCAGTTACTCGCGGCAGGGAAAGGAGGGCACTGAAGCTTTCTTT.